This entry describes one T cell receptor (beta chain). Its antigen is undetermined. The CDR3 contains 15 residues. The germline V and J ends were trimmed by 3 bases and 11 bases, with 20 bases remaining between them. From germline, CDR1 is SGHNT and CDR2 YYREEE (reference sequence). The treatment denotes: approximately 11-day PBMC culture with coronavirus spike peptide pools or control peptides (ViraFEST assay). This sample is part of a study of vaccination and CD4 T cells after COVID-19. General study findings and limits: Only after vaccination were a median about 87% of convalescents' reactive clones seen. Median counts of SARS-CoV-2-reactive clonotypes increased from about 20 to 38; this difference was not significant.

Cultured CD4+ T cell DNA underwent sequencing with the Oncomine TCR Beta short-read assay. TCRdb processed the PCR reads anew with MiXCR; each CDR3 protein has one entry. Of around 14,000 distinct CDR3 sequences listed, roughly 51% are singletons. Material: CD4+ T cells from blood, cultured in vitro. This sequence originates from a human donor who had recovered from COVID-19. The rearrangement uses TRBV5-4 and TRBJ1-4; possibly TRBD1 for D (5 bases). The DNA of the CDR3 is TGTGCCAGCAGCTCCACCGGGACGGCAGCGGGTAAACTGTTTTTT. Protein: CASSSTGTAAGKLFF.